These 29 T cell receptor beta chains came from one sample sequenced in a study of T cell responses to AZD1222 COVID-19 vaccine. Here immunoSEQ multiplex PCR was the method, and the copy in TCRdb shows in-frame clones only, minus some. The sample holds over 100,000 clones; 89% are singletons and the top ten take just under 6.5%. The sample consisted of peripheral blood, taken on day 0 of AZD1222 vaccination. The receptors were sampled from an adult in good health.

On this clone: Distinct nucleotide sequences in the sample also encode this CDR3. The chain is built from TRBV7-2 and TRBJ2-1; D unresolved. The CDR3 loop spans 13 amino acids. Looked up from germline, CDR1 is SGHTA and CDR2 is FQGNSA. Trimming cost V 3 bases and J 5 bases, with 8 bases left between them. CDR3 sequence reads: CASSLGRHNEQFF. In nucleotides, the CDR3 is TGTGCCAGCAGCTTGGGCCGTCACAATGAGCAGTTCTTC.

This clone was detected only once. The CDR3 region has the DNA TGCGCCAGCAGCTTGGGGCCCCGCTCCTATGGCTACACCTTC. Its protein product is CASSLGPRSYGYTF. The V and J genes are TRBV5-1 and TRBJ1-2, with D unclear. This CDR3 is built from 14 residues. The germline gives CDR1 SGHRS, CDR2 YFSETQ. V was cut by 0 bases and J by 4 bases, with 10 bases left in between.

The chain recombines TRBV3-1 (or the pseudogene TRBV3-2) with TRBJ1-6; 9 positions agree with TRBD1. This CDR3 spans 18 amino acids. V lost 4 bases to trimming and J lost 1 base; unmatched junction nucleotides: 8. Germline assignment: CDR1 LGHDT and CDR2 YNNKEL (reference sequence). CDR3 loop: CASSRGLQGASYNSPLHF. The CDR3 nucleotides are TGTGCCAGCAGCCGAGGCTTACAGGGGGCTTCCTATAATTCACCCCTCCACTTT.

The chain's CDR3 is CASSLAPGGRQPQHF. Written as DNA, the CDR3 is TGTGCCAGCAGTTTAGCCCCGGGGGGGCGACAGCCCCAGCATTTT. The chain joins TRBV27 to TRBJ1-5, with D possibly being TRBD1 (6 bases). This CDR3 spans 15 amino acids. V was clipped by 2 bases and J by 7 bases, with 15 bases between them. From germline, CDR1 is MNHEY and CDR2 SMNVEV (reference sequence).

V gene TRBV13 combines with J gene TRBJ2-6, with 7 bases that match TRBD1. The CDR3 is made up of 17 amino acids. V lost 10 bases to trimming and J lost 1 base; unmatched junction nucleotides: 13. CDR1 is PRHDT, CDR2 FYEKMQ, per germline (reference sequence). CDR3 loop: CATHPRDRVSGANVLTF. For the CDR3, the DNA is TGTGCCACCCACCCCCGGGACAGAGTTTCTGGGGCCAACGTCCTGACTTTC.

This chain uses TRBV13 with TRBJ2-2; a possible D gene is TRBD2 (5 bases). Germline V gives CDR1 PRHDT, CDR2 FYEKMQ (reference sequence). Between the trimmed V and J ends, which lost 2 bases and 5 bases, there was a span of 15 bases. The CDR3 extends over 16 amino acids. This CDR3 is CASSLISGVYTGELFF. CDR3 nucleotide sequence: TGTGCCAGCAGCTTAATCTCCGGGGTGTATACCGGGGAGCTGTTTTTT.

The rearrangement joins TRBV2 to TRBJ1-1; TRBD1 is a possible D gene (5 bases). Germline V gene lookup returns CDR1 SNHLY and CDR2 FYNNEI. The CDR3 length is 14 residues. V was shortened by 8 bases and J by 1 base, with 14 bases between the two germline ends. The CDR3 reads CASGGEGWNTEAFF. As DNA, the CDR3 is TGTGCCAGCGGAGGGGAGGGTTGGAACACTGAAGCTTTCTTT.

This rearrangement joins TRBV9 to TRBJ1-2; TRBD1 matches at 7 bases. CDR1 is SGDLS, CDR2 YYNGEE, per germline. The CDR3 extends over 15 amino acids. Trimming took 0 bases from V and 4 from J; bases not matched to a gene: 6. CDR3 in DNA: TGTGCCAGCAGCGTAGGAGGGGGCGCCGGCTATGGCTACACCTTC. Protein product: CASSVGGGAGYGYTF.

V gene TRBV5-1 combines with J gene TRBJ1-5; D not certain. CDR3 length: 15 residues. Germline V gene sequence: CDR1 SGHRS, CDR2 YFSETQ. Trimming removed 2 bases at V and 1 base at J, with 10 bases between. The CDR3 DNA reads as TGCGCCAGCAGCTTAGGTGGTGGCAGCAATCAGCCCCAGCATTTT. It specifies CASSLGGGSNQPQHF.

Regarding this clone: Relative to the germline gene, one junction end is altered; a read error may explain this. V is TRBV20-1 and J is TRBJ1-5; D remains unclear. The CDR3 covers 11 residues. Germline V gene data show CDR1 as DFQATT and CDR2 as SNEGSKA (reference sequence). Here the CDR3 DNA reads TGCAGTGCTAGTTTCCTGAATACCGTAAATTTT. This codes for CSASFLNTVNF.

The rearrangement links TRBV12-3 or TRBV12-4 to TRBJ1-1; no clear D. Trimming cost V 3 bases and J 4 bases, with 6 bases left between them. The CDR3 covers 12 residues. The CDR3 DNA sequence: TGTGCCAGCAGTTTCGGTTCCACTGAAGCTTTCTTT. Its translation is CASSFGSTEAFF.

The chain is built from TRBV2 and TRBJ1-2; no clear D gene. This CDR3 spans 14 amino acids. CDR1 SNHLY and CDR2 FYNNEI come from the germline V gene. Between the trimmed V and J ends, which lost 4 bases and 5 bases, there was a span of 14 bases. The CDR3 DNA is TGTGCCAGCAGTGGAGGGAACCCGGGGTATGGCTACACCTTC. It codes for CASSGGNPGYGYTF.

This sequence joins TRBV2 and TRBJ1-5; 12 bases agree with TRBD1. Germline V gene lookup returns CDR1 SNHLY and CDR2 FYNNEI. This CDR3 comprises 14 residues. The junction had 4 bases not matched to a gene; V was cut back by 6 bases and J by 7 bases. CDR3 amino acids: CASSSGTGGQPQHF. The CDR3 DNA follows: TGTGCCAGCAGCTCCGGGACAGGGGGCCAGCCCCAGCATTTT.

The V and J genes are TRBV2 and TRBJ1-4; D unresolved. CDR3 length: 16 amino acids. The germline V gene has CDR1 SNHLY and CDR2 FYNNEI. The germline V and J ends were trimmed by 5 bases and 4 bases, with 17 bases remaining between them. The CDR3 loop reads CASSYTKQLFNEKLFF. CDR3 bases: TGTGCCAGCAGTTATACAAAACAGCTTTTTAATGAAAAACTGTTTTTT.

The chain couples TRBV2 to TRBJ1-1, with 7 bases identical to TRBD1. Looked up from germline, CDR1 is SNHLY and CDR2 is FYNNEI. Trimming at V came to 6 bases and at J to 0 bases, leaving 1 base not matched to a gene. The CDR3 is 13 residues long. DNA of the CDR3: TGTGCCAGCAGGGGACAGTTGAACACTGAAGCTTTCTTT. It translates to CASRGQLNTEAFF.

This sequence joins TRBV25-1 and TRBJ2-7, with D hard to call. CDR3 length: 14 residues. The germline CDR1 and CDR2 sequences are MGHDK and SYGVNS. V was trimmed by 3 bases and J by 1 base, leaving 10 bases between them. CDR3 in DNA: TGTGCCAGCAGTGACCCCCCCGGGTCCTACGAGCAGTACTTC. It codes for CASSDPPGSYEQYF.

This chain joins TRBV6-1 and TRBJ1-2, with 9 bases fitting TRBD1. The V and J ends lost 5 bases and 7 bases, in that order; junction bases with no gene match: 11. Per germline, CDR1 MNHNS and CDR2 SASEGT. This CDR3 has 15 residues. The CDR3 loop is CASSSGDRVTGGYTF. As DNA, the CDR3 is TGTGCCAGCAGTTCCGGGGACAGGGTCACGGGTGGCTACACCTTC.

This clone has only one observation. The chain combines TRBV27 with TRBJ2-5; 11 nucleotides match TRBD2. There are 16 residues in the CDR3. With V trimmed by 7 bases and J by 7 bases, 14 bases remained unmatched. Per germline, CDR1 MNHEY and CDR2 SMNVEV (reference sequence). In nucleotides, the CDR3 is TGTGCCAGCAAACCTCATAGCGGGGGGGCCCGCAGGACCCAGTACTTC. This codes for CASKPHSGGARRTQYF.

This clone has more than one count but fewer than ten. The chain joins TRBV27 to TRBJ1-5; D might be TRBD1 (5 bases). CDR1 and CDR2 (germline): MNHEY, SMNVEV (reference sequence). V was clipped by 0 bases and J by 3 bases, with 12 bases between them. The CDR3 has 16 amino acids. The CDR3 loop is CASSLSGAFPNQPQHF. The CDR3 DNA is TGTGCCAGCAGTTTATCAGGGGCTTTTCCCAATCAGCCCCAGCATTTT.

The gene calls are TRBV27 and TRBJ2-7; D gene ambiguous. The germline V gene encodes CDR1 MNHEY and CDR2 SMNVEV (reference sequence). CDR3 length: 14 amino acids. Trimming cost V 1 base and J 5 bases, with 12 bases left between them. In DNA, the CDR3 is TGTGCCAGCAGTTTATTAGGGCGACGCGACGAGCAGTACTTC. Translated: CASSLLGRRDEQYF.

The CDR3 DNA reads as TGTGCCAGCTCATGGCGAGGCGGGGGGCTCGCAGATACGCAGTATTTT. As protein: CASSWRGGGLADTQYF. This chain connects TRBV18 to TRBJ2-3; 8 bases are shared with TRBD2. The CDR3 totals 16 residues. The ends lost 5 bases at V and 4 bases at J; junction bases unmatched: 11. CDR1 KGHSH and CDR2 LQKENI come from the germline V gene.

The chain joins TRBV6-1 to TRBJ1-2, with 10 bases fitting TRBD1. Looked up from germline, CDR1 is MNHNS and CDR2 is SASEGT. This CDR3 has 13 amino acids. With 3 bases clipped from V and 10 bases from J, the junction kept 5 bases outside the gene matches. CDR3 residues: CASSEGTGDAYTF. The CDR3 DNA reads TGTGCCAGCAGTGAGGGGACAGGGGACGCCTACACCTTC.

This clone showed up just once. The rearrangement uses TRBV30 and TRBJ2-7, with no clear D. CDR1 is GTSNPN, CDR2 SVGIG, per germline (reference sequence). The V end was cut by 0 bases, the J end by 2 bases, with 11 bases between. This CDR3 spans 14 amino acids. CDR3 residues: CAWSVKRSTYEQYF. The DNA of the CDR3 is TGTGCCTGGAGTGTAAAACGGTCCACCTACGAGCAGTACTTC.

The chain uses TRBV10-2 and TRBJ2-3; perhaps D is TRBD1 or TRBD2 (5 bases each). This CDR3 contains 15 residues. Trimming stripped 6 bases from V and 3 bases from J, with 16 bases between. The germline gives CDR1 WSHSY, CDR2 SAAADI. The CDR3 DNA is TGCGCCAGCAGGGCCGGGACCCACCCGACAGATACGCAGTATTTT. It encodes CASRAGTHPTDTQYF.

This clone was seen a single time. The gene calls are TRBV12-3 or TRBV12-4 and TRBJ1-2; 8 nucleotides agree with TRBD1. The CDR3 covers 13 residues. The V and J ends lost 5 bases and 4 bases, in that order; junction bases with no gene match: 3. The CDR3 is CASSGDRSYGYTF. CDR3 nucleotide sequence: TGTGCCAGCAGTGGGGACAGGAGCTATGGCTACACCTTC.

CDR3 coding DNA: TGTGCCAGTAGTATAGGGGGACAGAGGGGCAATCAGCCCCAGCATTTT. It encodes CASSIGGQRGNQPQHF. This sequence joins TRBV19 and TRBJ1-5, with 7 bases matching TRBD1. Trimming removed 1 base from V and 2 bases from J; junction bases left unmatched: 5. The germline gives CDR1 LNHDA, CDR2 SQIVND (reference sequence). There are 16 residues in the CDR3.

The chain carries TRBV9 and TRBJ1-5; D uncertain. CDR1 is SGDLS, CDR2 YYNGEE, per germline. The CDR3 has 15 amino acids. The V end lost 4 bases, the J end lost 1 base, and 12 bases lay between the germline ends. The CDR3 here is CASSLNGRSNQPQHF. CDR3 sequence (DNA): TGTGCCAGCAGCCTGAACGGGCGGAGCAATCAGCCCCAGCATTTT.

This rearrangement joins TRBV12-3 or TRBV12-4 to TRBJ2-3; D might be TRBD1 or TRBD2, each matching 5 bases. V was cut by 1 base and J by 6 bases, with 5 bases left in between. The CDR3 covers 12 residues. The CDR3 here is CASSLGGDTQYF. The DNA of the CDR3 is TGTGCCAGCAGTTTAGGGGGGGATACGCAGTATTTT.

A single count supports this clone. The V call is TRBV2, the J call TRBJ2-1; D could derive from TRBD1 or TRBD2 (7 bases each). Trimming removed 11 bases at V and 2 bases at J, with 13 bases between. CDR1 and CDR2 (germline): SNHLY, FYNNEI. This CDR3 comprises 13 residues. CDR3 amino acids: CAGGGGTYNEQFF. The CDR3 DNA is TGTGCCGGGGGAGGGGGCACCTACAATGAGCAGTTCTTC. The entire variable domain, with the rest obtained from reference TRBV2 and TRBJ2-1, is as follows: EPEVTQTPSHQVTQMGQEVILRCVPISNHLYFYWYRQILGQKVEFLVSFYNNEISEKSEIFDDQFSVERPDGSNFTLKIRSTKLEDSAMYFCAGGGGTYNEQFFGPGTRLTVL.